These 18 T cell receptor beta chains originate from one sample sequenced in a study of beta chain features in type 1 diabetes. The entirety of the isolated RNA underwent reverse transcription, so expressed TCRB transcripts were sequenced. Measured with immunoSEQ multiplex PCR; TCRdb has only the in-frame clones, and not every one. The table shows 600,000 to 700,000 clones, with around 12% occurring only once. Antigens for these TCRs are unknown. Findings of the study overall: Type 1 diabetes patients showed a moderate but significant shortening of TCRB CDR3s in all four CD4+ subsets.

Sequenced material: naive CD4+ T cells from blood. Receptors were obtained from a young man with type 1 diabetes.

Only a few counts were recorded for this clone. This chain joins TRBV5-1 and TRBJ2-3; D ambiguous. Germline-derived CDR1 and CDR2 are SGHRS and YFSETQ. Between the trimmed V and J ends, which lost 1 base and 5 bases, there was a span of 2 bases. This CDR3 region has 11 residues. CDR3 sequence reads: CASSLLDTQYF. The CDR3 DNA sequence: TGCGCCAGCAGCTTGCTAGATACGCAGTATTTT.

The chain employs TRBV10-3 and TRBJ1-2, with D uncertain. The V end was cut by 0 bases, the J end by 2 bases, with 7 bases between. CDR3 length: 14 amino acids. Germline CDR1 and CDR2: ENHRY and SYGVKD. The DNA for the CDR3 is TGTGCCATCAGTGAGTCGTTAGGGAACTATGGCTACACCTTC. It is translated as CAISESLGNYGYTF.

Regarding this clone: The sample contains more than one DNA sequence encoding this CDR3. The J gene is TRBJ1-5, the V gene TRBV29-1, with TRBD1 matching over 8 bases. With 6 bases clipped from V and 4 bases from J, the junction kept 2 bases outside the gene matches. Germline CDR1 reads SQVTM; CDR2 reads ANQGSEA. The CDR3 has 12 residues. The CDR3 reads CSVGTGNQPQHF. The CDR3 region has the DNA TGCAGCGTAGGGACAGGAAATCAGCCCCAGCATTTT.

In its sample, this clone was seen a few times. The J gene is TRBJ2-3, the V gene TRBV6-1, with 7 bases fitting TRBD1. Germline CDR1 and CDR2: MNHNS and SASEGT. After removal of 6 bases from V and 4 bases from J, the junction contained 10 bases not matched to a gene. This CDR3 is built from 15 residues. CDR3 nucleotide sequence: TGTGCCAGCAGGACGACAGGGTCCAGGGCAGATACGCAGTATTTT. Translated: CASRTTGSRADTQYF.

Only a few counts were recorded for this clone. This sequence joins TRBV5-4 and TRBJ2-2; D perhaps matches TRBD1 (6 bases). The CDR3 is 14 residues long. Germline lookup yields CDR1 SGHNT and CDR2 YYREEE (reference sequence). V was trimmed by 4 bases and J by 8 bases, leaving 15 bases between them. The CDR3 protein is CASSGDQGLGELFF. Written as DNA, the CDR3 is TGTGCCAGCAGCGGAGATCAGGGGCTAGGGGAGCTGTTTTTT.

This clone appeared a few times. The rearrangement links TRBV11-2 to TRBJ2-7; possibly TRBD2 for D (5 bases). The CDR3 runs 11 residues. Between the trimmed V and J ends, which lost 4 bases and 4 bases, there was a span of 5 bases. Germline V gene lookup returns CDR1 SGHAT and CDR2 FQNNGV. The CDR3 DNA reads TGTGCCAGCAGCTCGGGGTACGAGCAGTACTTC. It codes for CASSSGYEQYF.

This clone has only a few counts. The J gene is TRBJ2-2, the V gene TRBV5-1, with a tentative D call TRBD1 (5 bases). Trimming stripped 0 bases from V and 5 bases from J, with 14 bases between. In germline, CDR1 is SGHRS, CDR2 YFSETQ. The CDR3 is made up of 16 amino acids. CDR3 amino acids: CASSLVRTIATGELFF. CDR3 nucleotide sequence: TGCGCCAGCAGCTTGGTCCGGACAATCGCGACCGGGGAGCTGTTTTTT.

This clone was detected a few times. The genes are TRBV9 and TRBJ2-7; D gene uncertain. CDR1 is SGDLS and CDR2 is YYNGEE in the germline V gene. The CDR3 spans 13 residues. V was pared by 4 bases and J by 3 bases, with 11 bases between. The CDR3 DNA sequence: TGTGCCAGCAGCCTCGGGCCCAGCTACGAGCAGTACTTC. It translates to CASSLGPSYEQYF.

This chain uses TRBV7-2 with TRBJ2-4, with D hard to call. Trimming left V 1 base short and J 0 bases short, with 10 bases between. The CDR3 covers 16 residues. Germline V gene data show CDR1 as SGHTA and CDR2 as FQGNSA. The CDR3, as DNA: TGTGCCAGCAGCTTAGATTCGTCTCTAGCCAAAAACATTCAGTACTTC. It yields the protein CASSLDSSLAKNIQYF.

The J gene is TRBJ1-2, the V gene TRBV5-4; D gene uncertain. The CDR3 totals 15 residues. V was shortened by 0 bases and J by 4 bases, with 13 bases between the two germline ends. Germline V gene lookup returns CDR1 SGHNT and CDR2 YYREEE (reference sequence). The DNA of the CDR3 is TGTGCCAGCAGCTTGGGCCAAACACGGGGCTATGGCTACACCTTC. This encodes CASSLGQTRGYGYTF.

The chain uses TRBV29-1 and TRBJ2-3, with 7 nucleotides matching TRBD1. Trimming at V came to 5 bases and at J to 2 bases, leaving 7 bases not matched to a gene. CDR1 SQVTM and CDR2 ANQGSEA come from the germline V gene. The CDR3 contains 14 residues. The DNA for the CDR3 is TGCAGCGTTCAAAGGACAGGCTCCACAGATACGCAGTATTTT. Translated, it gives CSVQRTGSTDTQYF.

The V call is TRBV9, the J call TRBJ2-3, with D perhaps matching TRBD1 (5 bases). The germline V gene has CDR1 SGDLS and CDR2 YYNGEE. V was pared by 2 bases and J by 6 bases, with 19 bases between. The length of the CDR3 is 16 residues. Here the CDR3 reads CASSVSQGQYWDTQYF. CDR3 DNA sequence: TGTGCCAGCAGCGTTTCTCAGGGTCAGTATTGGGATACGCAGTATTTT.

This clone was detected only a few times. The rearrangement joins TRBV7-6 to TRBJ2-3, with TRBD2 matching 11 bases. Per germline, CDR1 SGHVS and CDR2 FNYEAQ. V shed 5 bases, J shed 1 base, and the junction held 2 bases outside the gene matches. This CDR3 comprises 15 residues. The CDR3 DNA sequence: TGTGCCAGCAGCCGGACTAGCGGGCGCACAGATACGCAGTATTTT. This codes for CASSRTSGRTDTQYF. The full variable domain, with the rest looked up from reference TRBV7-6 and TRBJ2-3, is GAGVSQSPRYKVTKRGQDVALRCDPISGHVSLYWYRQALGQGPEFLTYFNYEAQQDKSGLPNDRFSAERPEGSISTLTIQRTEQRDSAMYRCASSRTSGRTDTQYFGPGTRLTVL.

The V call is TRBV7-9, the J call TRBJ2-3, with D unclear. The CDR3 totals 15 residues. In germline, CDR1 is SEHNR, CDR2 FQNEAQ (reference sequence). Trimming took 6 bases from V and 2 from J, leaving 15 bases between them. DNA for the CDR3: TGTGCCAGCAGGTCCCGGGTAGGTCCCACAGATACGCAGTATTTT. It yields the protein CASRSRVGPTDTQYF.

This clone has just a few counts. V and J are TRBV7-9 and TRBJ1-2; a possible D gene is TRBD1 (6 bases). The germline V gene has CDR1 SEHNR and CDR2 FQNEAQ (reference sequence). Trimming cost V 4 bases and J 7 bases, with 7 bases left between them. The CDR3 covers 11 residues. This CDR3 reads CASSSTGGYTF. Written as DNA, the CDR3 is TGTGCCAGCAGCTCGACAGGTGGCTACACCTTC.

This clone has a handful of counts. The chain employs TRBV7-8 and TRBJ2-3; no reliable D call. The CDR3 loop spans 17 amino acids. The V end lost 3 bases, the J end lost 0 bases, and 16 bases lay between the germline ends. Germline lookup yields CDR1 SGHVS and CDR2 FQNEAQ. The CDR3 DNA reads as TGTGCCAGCAGCTTGAGTCGGCTAGTTTCTAGCACAGATACGCAGTATTTT. It translates to CASSLSRLVSSTDTQYF. Using reference TRBV7-8 and TRBJ2-3 for the parts outside the CDR3, the full variable domain is GAGVSQSPRYKVAKRGQDVALRCDPISGHVSLFWYQQALGQGPEFLTYFQNEAQLDKSGLPSDRFFAERPEGSVSTLKIQRTQQEDSAVYLCASSLSRLVSSTDTQYFGPGTRLTVL.

This clone was seen a handful of times. The genes are TRBV9 and TRBJ2-7, with unresolved D. This CDR3 region has 15 residues. Per germline, CDR1 SGDLS and CDR2 YYNGEE. The V end was cut by 0 bases, the J end by 5 bases, with 15 bases between. CDR3 sequence reads: CASSVEPDLRDEQYF. Written as DNA, the CDR3 is TGTGCCAGCAGCGTAGAGCCCGACCTTAGGGACGAGCAGTACTTC.

This clone was recorded a few times. This chain uses TRBV19 with TRBJ1-4; no definite D call. V was shortened by 6 bases and J by 6 bases, with 17 bases between the two germline ends. CDR3 length: 15 residues. Germline V gene lookup returns CDR1 LNHDA and CDR2 SQIVND (reference sequence). CDR3 region: CASSHQPGLDEKLFF. CDR3 DNA sequence: TGTGCCAGTAGCCACCAACCGGGCCTCGATGAAAAACTGTTTTTT.